One sample yielded the 10 T cell receptor beta chains listed below, sequenced in a study of OX40 agonist ivuxolimab in advanced cancers. The method behind the library was the immunoSEQ multiplex PCR assay. TCRdb holds this immuneACCESS table with in-frame rearrangements only. Some clones are missing; in checked studies, unresolved V genes explain under half, and the rest has no known cause. Across this sample there are approximately 80,000 clones, with approximately 89% seen only once. The leading ten clones occupy around 0.18% of the sample. The material sequenced was CD4+ or CD8+ T cells sorted from blood, taken in a trial of the OX40 agonist ivuxolimab. The receptors derive from an adult with an advanced solid tumor such as melanoma, head and neck, liver or kidney cancer.

This clone was seen a few times. The chain couples TRBV28 to TRBJ1-3, with D unresolved. The CDR3 spans 14 residues. Per the germline V gene, CDR1 is MDHEN and CDR2 is SYDVKM. V was shortened by 2 bases and J by 0 bases, with 5 bases between the two germline ends. CDR3 nucleotides: TGTGCCAGCAGTTTAGGGTTCTCTGGAAACACCATATATTTT. Amino acids: CASSLGFSGNTIYF.

The V and J genes are TRBV10-3 and TRBJ2-1, with TRBD2 matching over 15 bases. With 0 bases clipped from V and 7 bases from J, the junction kept 7 bases outside the gene matches. Looked up from germline, CDR1 is ENHRY and CDR2 is SYGVKD. This CDR3 has 18 residues. In DNA, the CDR3 is TGTGCCATCAGTGAGTCTAAAGGACTAGCGGGGGGGCCAAATGAGCAGTTCTTC. It yields the protein CAISESKGLAGGPNEQFF.

The V call is TRBV21-1, the J call TRBJ2-7; TRBD2, as called in the table, went unchecked against the DNA. TRBV21-1 is a documented pseudogene. The CDR3 loop spans 14 amino acids. CDR3 nucleotides: TGTGCCAGCAGCAAATGCTGCGGGGGCTACGAGCAGTACTTC. Residues: CASSKCCGGYEQYF.

The table lists this clone with a count of one. The chain joins TRBV29-1 to TRBJ2-1; D is perhaps TRBD1 (5 bases). CDR1 SQVTM and CDR2 ANQGSEA come from the germline V gene. Trimming cost V 3 bases and J 9 bases, with 9 bases left between them. The CDR3 has 11 amino acids. CDR3 protein: CSVDTGFEQFF. DNA for the CDR3: TGCAGCGTTGATACAGGATTTGAGCAGTTCTTC.

There are a few counts of this clone. V gene TRBV5-1 combines with J gene TRBJ2-5; weak D call: TRBD1 (7 bases). The CDR3 has 14 residues. Looked up from germline, CDR1 is SGHRS and CDR2 is YFSETQ. V lost 2 bases to trimming and J lost 4 bases, with 12 bases between them. The CDR3 region has the DNA TGCGCCAGCAGCTTAGGCCAGGGGGGAGAGACCCAGTACTTC. As protein: CASSLGQGGETQYF. Using reference TRBV5-1 and TRBJ2-5 for the parts outside the CDR3, the full variable domain is KAGVTQTPRYLIKTRGQQVTLSCSPISGHRSVSWYQQTPGQGLQFLFEYFSETQRNKGNFPGRFSGRQFSNSRSEMNVSTLELGDSALYLCASSLGQGGETQYFGPGTRLLVL.

This clone was detected only once. The chain combines TRBV19 with TRBJ1-3; D is possibly TRBD1 (5 bases). V was clipped by 0 bases and J by 11 bases, with 11 bases between them. The CDR3 contains 13 residues. Germline CDR1 reads LNHDA; CDR2 reads SQIVND (reference sequence). Here the CDR3 reads CASSIDHRGSIYF. In nucleotides, the CDR3 is TGTGCCAGTAGTATAGATCACCGGGGCTCCATATATTTT.

The chain links TRBV14 to TRBJ2-7; no clear D. The CDR3 is 11 residues long. Germline V gene lookup returns CDR1 SGHDN and CDR2 FVKESK. V gave up 3 bases and J gave up 3 bases, with 3 bases separating them. The CDR3 bases are TGTGCCAGCAGCCATAACTACGAGCAGTACTTC. Translating gives CASSHNYEQYF. Complete variable domain (other parts from reference TRBV14 and TRBJ2-7): EAGVTQFPSHSVIEKGQTVTLRCDPISGHDNLYWYRRVMGKEIKFLLHFVKESKQDESGMPNNRFLAERTGGTYSTLKVQPAELEDSGVYFCASSHNYEQYFGPGTRLTVT.

The chain couples TRBV4-1 to TRBJ2-7; a possible D gene is TRBD1 (6 bases). CDR3 size: 16 residues. The V and J ends lost 3 bases and 2 bases respectively, with 17 bases between them. Germline values: CDR1 MGHRA, CDR2 YSYEKL. CDR3 DNA: TGCGCCAGCAGCCAGTTACAGGGCTGGGGTACCTACGAGCAGTACTTC. Protein sequence: CASSQLQGWGTYEQYF.

V gene TRBV6-6 combines with J gene TRBJ1-5, with D unclear. CDR3 length equals 16 residues. The V end lost 0 bases, the J end lost 2 bases, and 11 bases lay between the germline ends. In germline, CDR1 is MNHNY, CDR2 SVGAGI (reference sequence). The CDR3 region has the DNA TGTGCCAGCAGTTACTCGATGGGAAGCGGCAATCAGCCCCAGCATTTT. It is translated as CASSYSMGSGNQPQHF.

The CDR3 region is CASSTTGVGEKLFF. The CDR3 region has the DNA TGTGCCAGCAGCACCACAGGGGTTGGGGAAAAACTGTTTTTT. The chain is built from TRBV28 and TRBJ1-4; 7 nucleotides agree with TRBD1. Germline V CDR1 and CDR2: MDHEN, SYDVKM. The CDR3 is 14 residues long. Trimming at V came to 6 bases and at J to 8 bases, leaving 9 bases not matched to a gene.